This T cell receptor (beta chain) was profiled in a study of blood T cell repertoires in COVID-19. Study summary: Specimens from acute and convalescent COVID-19 originated in the United States, Italy and Spain. PBMCs, B-cell-depleted T cells, or T cells provided the cDNA or gDNA that made up the material.

This CDR3 has 13 amino acids. V was clipped by 4 bases and J by 6 bases, with 11 bases between them. CDR1 and CDR2 (germline): SGHRS, YFSETQ. Authors' analysis steps: Amplification with reference gene primers provided the estimates of nucleated cell counts. The protocol was immunoSEQ multiplex PCR, while the TCRdb copy is restricted to in-frame clones and leaves out a portion. V and J calls plus clone size are reproduced from that table; the DNA served to infer D and trimming. The sample has about 35,000 clones, about 87% seen once. The sequenced material came from peripheral blood. This clonotype originated in a man older than 75 with active COVID-19. V is TRBV5-1 and J is TRBJ2-4; perhaps TRBD2 as D (5 bases). The CDR3 reads CASSLQRGNIQYF. The DNA of the CDR3 is TGCGCCAGCAGCCTACAACGGGGAAACATTCAGTACTTC.